This record looks at one T cell receptor beta chain sequence and its context. Sequencing used immunoSEQ multiplex PCR; TCRdb keeps in-frame clones, though not all of them. The table lists about 390,000 clones, approximately 90% of them singletons. The sample is drawn from a study of blood T cell repertoires in COVID-19. Study details: Spain, Italy and the United States supplied samples that represented acute and convalescent COVID-19. Sources were T cells, B-cell-depleted T cells, or PBMCs; the material itself was cDNA or gDNA.

The age range of participants was about 18 to 100 years, with residence in about 25 US areas. Symptom resolution, clearance, or two negative PCRs marked the recovered donors of Cohort 3. The CDR3 sequence is 16 residues long. Germline assignment: CDR1 LGHDT and CDR2 YNNKEL (reference sequence). The J segment lost 5 bases and the V segment lost 0 bases, leaving 9 bases of the junction unmatched. The gene calls are TRBV3-1 (or the pseudogene TRBV3-2) and TRBJ1-2; TRBD1 matches 7 bases. The sample comprised PBMCs or T cells enriched from blood (not recorded which). This TCR came from a woman aged 50 to 60 who had recovered from COVID-19. CDR3 amino acids: CASSQEALGQSYGYTF. CDR3 bases: TGTGCCAGCAGCCAAGAAGCCTTGGGACAGAGTTATGGCTACACCTTC.